This TCR beta chain was retrieved from a study of T and B cells in COVID-19 patients. Study details: Blood was sampled from COVID-19 patients who were either actively infected or recovered. Most recovered patients had mild to moderate COVID-19 treated as outpatients. Of approximately 20 active-infection patients, approximately 17 carried comorbidities linked to unfavorable COVID-19 outcome.

This clonotype was observed a few times. Its antigen remains unidentified. The V segment lost 6 bases and the J segment 0 bases; nucleotides outside the gene matches: 10. This CDR3 comprises 16 residues. In germline, CDR1 is PRHDT, CDR2 FYEKMQ (reference sequence). Findings and caveats of the study: Highly clonal in active COVID-19, TRB repertoires exceeded healthy-donor diversity and richness at recovery.

Blood genomic DNA input for TRB amplification was roughly 220-500 ng. TRB rearrangements were amplified by multiplex PCR with BIOMED2 TRB-A/B primers. TCRdb re-derived calls from the multiplex PCR reads in MiXCR, one entry per CDR3 protein. The data hold over 5,500 distinct CDR3 sequences, with 25% to 35% observed a single time. This chain links TRBV13 with TRBJ1-1, with 7 nucleotides matching TRBD1. The sequence was collected from a human donor with active COVID-19. The donor label of this sample is uncertain. The sample was blood. Here the CDR3 DNA reads TGTGCCAGCAGACGAGGGGACAGAGGACTGAACACTGAAGCTTTCTTT. It is translated as CASRRGDRGLNTEAFF.